The 10 T cell receptor beta chains below come from one sample, sequenced in a study of blood T cells in healthy people across ages. The use of a sample-barcoded 5' primer and a J-beta primer mix characterized a second PCR of roughly 6 to 12 cycles. MiXCR, run by TCRdb on the 5' RACE reads, gives a single entry per CDR3 protein. The sample has about 1 million distinct CDR3 sequences; 40% to 55% are singletons. Sequencing input: blood. The receptor set was obtained from a woman between 55 and 75 years old in good health.

This clonotype was detected a few times. This rearrangement joins TRBV12-3 or TRBV12-4 to TRBJ1-2, with 10 bases aligning to TRBD1. The length of the CDR3 is 16 residues. Germline trimming cut 6 bases from V and 3 bases from J; bases unmatched to any gene: 10. CDR3 loop: CASRPGTGDYDYGYTF. CDR3 nucleotides: TGTGCCAGCAGACCGGGGACAGGGGATTATGACTATGGCTACACCTTC.

This clonotype was detected many times. This sequence joins TRBV10-2 and TRBJ2-3; the match to TRBD2 covers 10 bases. The CDR3 runs to 15 residues. Per the germline V gene, CDR1 is WSHSY and CDR2 is SAAADI. The ends lost 5 bases at V and 1 base at J; junction bases unmatched: 3. Written as DNA, the CDR3 is TGCGCCAGCAGTTGGACTAGCGGAGGCACAGATACGCAGTATTTT. It codes for CASSWTSGGTDTQYF.

The chain joins TRBV27 to TRBJ1-1, with a tentative D call TRBD1 (6 bases). V lost 5 bases and J 1 base, leaving 11 bases between the germline ends. CDR3 length: 14 residues. Germline-derived CDR1 and CDR2 are MNHEY and SMNVEV (reference sequence). The CDR3 region is CASSTGQRNTEAFF. CDR3 nucleotide sequence: TGTGCCAGCAGTACAGGACAGCGGAACACTGAAGCTTTCTTT.

The chain links TRBV11-3 to TRBJ2-1, with D hard to call. Germline loops: CDR1 SGHNT, CDR2 YENEEA. V shed 1 base and J shed 0 bases, with 10 bases lying between them. The CDR3 runs to 16 residues. This CDR3 is CASSLGPLGSYNEQFF. In DNA form, the CDR3 reads TGTGCCAGCAGCTTAGGCCCTTTAGGCTCCTACAATGAGCAGTTCTTC.

The chain couples TRBV28 to TRBJ2-7; D might be TRBD2 (7 bases). The CDR3 length is 14 residues. Germline CDR1 reads MDHEN; CDR2 reads SYDVKM. The V end lost 5 bases, the J end lost 9 bases, and 20 bases lay between the germline ends. For the CDR3, the DNA is TGTGCCAGCAGTGTGGGGGGGCAGGTTGAGAGGCAGTACTTC. Translated, it gives CASSVGGQVERQYF.

The V and J genes are TRBV24-1 and TRBJ2-1; unclear D gene. V was pared by 4 bases and J by 0 bases, with 12 bases between. This CDR3 region has 16 residues. Germline CDR1 and CDR2: KGHDR and SFDVKD. CDR3 bases: TGTGCCACCAGTGACCGGACGCCTAGCTCCTACAATGAGCAGTTCTTC. It specifies CATSDRTPSSYNEQFF.

This clonotype was recorded many times. The chain recombines TRBV27 with TRBJ2-1, with D possibly matching TRBD2 (5 bases). CDR1 and CDR2 from the germline V gene are MNHEY and SMNVEV (reference sequence). The CDR3 contains 13 residues. The germline V and J ends were trimmed by 5 bases and 10 bases, with 15 bases remaining between them. CDR3 coding DNA: TGTGCCAGCAGTGTAACTTGGACGGGGGAGCAGTTCTTC. It codes for CASSVTWTGEQFF.

This clonotype was detected a few times. The gene calls are TRBV27 and TRBJ2-7; 13 nucleotides line up with TRBD2. The germline gives CDR1 MNHEY, CDR2 SMNVEV (reference sequence). J lost 7 bases, V lost 4 bases, and 7 bases had no gene match. There are 15 residues in the CDR3. CDR3 sequence (DNA): TGTGCCAGCAGTTCGCTACTAGCGGGAGGGAAGGAGCAGTACTTC. Amino acids: CASSSLLAGGKEQYF.

This clonotype turned up a few times. The genes are TRBV7-2 and TRBJ2-4; TRBD2 might be the D (5 bases). The germline V and J ends were trimmed by 7 bases and 13 bases, with 23 bases remaining between them. The CDR3 sequence is 14 residues long. Looked up from germline, CDR1 is SGHTA and CDR2 is FQGNSA. The CDR3 region has the DNA TGTGCCAGCACCCCCCCATCGAGGGTCCATGAGCAGTACTTC. This codes for CASTPPSRVHEQYF.

The chain couples TRBV9 to TRBJ2-5; D perhaps matches TRBD1 (7 bases). The CDR3 covers 17 residues. The germline V gene encodes CDR1 SGDLS and CDR2 YYNGEE. The V end lost 3 bases, the J end lost 1 base, and 19 bases lay between the germline ends. The DNA for the CDR3 is TGTGCCAGCAGCGCCTCAGGGGGAGGTTCGGCCCAAGAGACCCAGTACTTC. Translation: CASSASGGGSAQETQYF.